The source of this T cell receptor beta chain is a study of tumor-infiltrating lymphocytes in primary liver carcinoma. As for this clonotype: A read error may account for a junction end that differs from germline.

Investigators took RNA and DNA out together from about 20-30 mg of unsorted bulk tissue. Sampling of every tumor involved five separate regions. These included the tumor centre. Uniformly, tumor samples exhibited a viable tumor cell fraction exceeding 85%. The template, 500 ng total RNA, yielded TCR beta cDNA made with a constant-region primer. Three nested multiplex PCR rounds, a slightly modified ARM-PCR, produced the libraries for TCR beta. Running 9 to 11 cycles apiece, the first two PCR rounds relied on TRBV1-TRBV30 forward primers together with a C-beta reverse primer. TCRdb reanalysed the multiplex PCR reads using MiXCR and keeps one entry per CDR3 protein. The table records roughly 80,000 distinct CDR3 sequences, approximately 77% of them present only once. CDR1 and CDR2 (germline): SQVTM, ANQGSEA. The CDR3 is 12 amino acids.

What was sequenced was liver tumor tissue from sampling region 1. Indicated subset: tumor region T1, superior pole. The receptor comes from a middle-aged man with primary liver carcinoma and hepatitis B virus infection. The chain recombines TRBV29-1 with TRBJ2-7; 7 positions agree with TRBD2. CDR3 sequence (DNA): TGCGGCGTTGGTGGGGGGGCCTACGAGCAGTACTTC. Translation: CGVGGGAYEQYF.